One and the same sample provided the 25 T cell receptor beta chains below, sequenced in a study of post-analysis software for immune sequencing data. Findings of the study overall: In patients, TRBV5-6, TRBV5-1 and TRBV20-1 belonged to roughly five TRBV segments found more frequently than in controls.

These TCRs are of unknown antigen specificity. The TCR beta cDNA libraries carried unique molecular identifiers. TCRdb reanalysed the PCR reads using MiXCR and keeps one entry per CDR3 protein. The sample has roughly 870,000 distinct CDR3 sequences, approximately 57% seen once. The sequenced material came from blood. All receptors come from a girl aged 10 to 17 with multiple sclerosis.

The V and J genes are TRBV6-6 and TRBJ1-1, with 12 bases lining up with TRBD1. The V gene's germline CDR1 is MNHNY and CDR2 SVGAGI (reference sequence). The CDR3 is made up of 15 amino acids. Trimming at V came to 2 bases and at J to 8 bases, leaving 6 bases not matched to a gene. As DNA, the CDR3 is TGTGCCAGCAGTTACCCGGGACAGGGGGCGGTGGAAGCTTTCTTT. It translates to CASSYPGQGAVEAFF.

The chain combines TRBV29-1 with TRBJ2-5, with 7 bases lining up with TRBD1. CDR3 length: 14 amino acids. V lost 6 bases and J lost 3; bases outside the gene matches: 10. CDR1 and CDR2 from the germline V gene are SQVTM and ANQGSEA. The CDR3 reads CSVEWDSTKETQYF. The CDR3 bases are TGCAGCGTCGAATGGGACAGTACCAAAGAGACCCAGTACTTC.

This rearrangement joins TRBV29-1 to TRBJ2-4, with 11 bases lining up with TRBD1. CDR3 length equals 14 residues. The V gene end was trimmed by 6 bases and the J gene end by 6 bases; junction bases not matched to a gene: 7. CDR1 is SQVTM, CDR2 ANQGSEA, per germline. As DNA, the CDR3 is TGCAGCGTAATCGGACAGGGGGCTGTAAACATTCAGTACTTC. It translates to CSVIGQGAVNIQYF.

The J gene is TRBJ1-2, the V gene TRBV20-1; D is uncertain. The V end lost 3 bases, the J end lost 4 bases, and 12 bases lay between the germline ends. The germline CDR1 and CDR2 sequences are DFQATT and SNEGSKA (reference sequence). The CDR3 is 13 residues long. The CDR3 nucleotides read TGCAGTGCTAGTGGGAGAAGGATCTATGGCTACACCTTC. It specifies CSASGRRIYGYTF.

J is TRBJ1-5 and V is TRBV7-9; no definite D call. CDR1 SEHNR and CDR2 FQNEAQ come from the germline V gene (reference sequence). The ends were cut back, 2 bases at V and 6 bases at J, with 8 bases in the middle. The CDR3 spans 13 residues. CDR3 residues: CASSLSGRQPQHF. In DNA, the CDR3 is TGTGCCAGCAGCTTAAGCGGGCGTCAGCCCCAGCATTTT.

The chain uses TRBV7-3 and TRBJ1-5; 12 bases line up with TRBD1. This CDR3 is built from 17 residues. J was trimmed by 4 bases and V by 5 bases; bases with no gene match: 9. The germline gives CDR1 SGHTA, CDR2 FQGTGA. CDR3 in DNA: TGTGCCAGCAGCGAATCCGGGACAGGGGGCCGGAATCAGCCCCAGCATTTT. Protein: CASSESGTGGRNQPQHF.

This clonotype was picked up a small number of times. CDR3 protein: CASSFRGGGEQFF. Written as DNA, the CDR3 is TGTGCCAGCAGCTTTAGAGGCGGGGGTGAGCAGTTCTTC. This sequence joins TRBV7-9 and TRBJ2-1; TRBD2 aligns across 7 bases. The ends lost 3 bases at V and 9 bases at J; junction bases unmatched: 5. The CDR3 contains 13 residues. CDR1 is SEHNR and CDR2 is FQNEAQ in the germline V gene (reference sequence).

On this clonotype: One end of the junction does not line up with germline, which may come from a read error. The chain couples TRBV7-8 to TRBJ2-3; no firm D call. The CDR3 runs to 14 residues. The germline gives CDR1 SGHVS, CDR2 FQNEAQ. The CDR3 DNA reads TGTGCCAGCAGCTTAGGAGCTCCCACAGATACACAGTATTTT. Protein sequence: CASSLGAPTDTQYF. Variable domain in full (rest from reference TRBV7-8 and TRBJ2-3): GAGVSQSPRYKVAKRGQDVALRCDPISGHVSLFWYQQALGQGPEFLTYFQNEAQLDKSGLPSDRFFAERPEGSVSTLKIQRTQQEDSAVYLCASSLGAPTDTQYFGPGTRLTVL.

This clonotype is a singleton in its sample. The chain combines TRBV15 with TRBJ2-1; 9 positions match TRBD2. The CDR3 length is 18 residues. Per germline, CDR1 LNHNV and CDR2 YYDKDF (reference sequence). Trimming took 0 bases from V and 4 from J; bases not matched to a gene: 10. The CDR3 loop is CATSREDSGREIYNEQFF. CDR3 in DNA: TGTGCCACCAGCAGAGAAGATAGCGGGAGAGAGATATACAATGAGCAGTTCTTC.

The chain uses TRBV7-9 and TRBJ1-5; D is possibly TRBD1 (5 bases). Between the trimmed V and J ends, which lost 1 base and 0 bases, there was a span of 13 bases. Germline V gene data show CDR1 as SEHNR and CDR2 as FQNEAQ (reference sequence). The CDR3 loop spans 17 amino acids. The CDR3 nucleotides read TGTGCCAGCAGCTTAGGGGGCACATTTTATAGCAATCAGCCCCAGCATTTT. Translation: CASSLGGTFYSNQPQHF.

This clonotype was seen more than once but under ten times. The gene calls are TRBV29-1 and TRBJ2-5; D tentatively fits TRBD1 or TRBD2 (5 bases each). Trimming shortened V by 2 bases and J by 7 bases, and 11 bases separated the two germline ends. The CDR3 length is 12 residues. Germline CDR1 reads SQVTM; CDR2 reads ANQGSEA. The CDR3: CSVESGRVTQYF. CDR3 bases: TGCAGCGTTGAATCGGGGCGGGTGACCCAGTACTTC.

This chain uses TRBV20-1 with TRBJ1-2; D unclear. The length of the CDR3 is 14 residues. In germline, CDR1 is DFQATT, CDR2 SNEGSKA (reference sequence). V was trimmed by 6 bases and J by 12 bases, leaving 26 bases between them. The CDR3 here is CSANPHTRVTADTF. CDR3 in DNA: TGCAGTGCCAACCCACATACTCGGGTAACCGCAGACACCTTC.

The rearrangement uses TRBV15 and TRBJ2-5; D is possibly TRBD1 or TRBD2 (5 bases each). The CDR3 contains 13 residues. V was clipped by 8 bases and J by 1 base, with 11 bases between them. Germline values: CDR1 LNHNV, CDR2 YYDKDF (reference sequence). The DNA for the CDR3 is TGTGCCACCCGGGGCATATCCCAAGAGACCCAGTACTTC. Its translation: CATRGISQETQYF.

The rearrangement links TRBV4-2 to TRBJ1-6; D not certain. V was clipped by 1 base and J by 5 bases, with 12 bases between them. Germline V gene sequence: CDR1 LGHNA, CDR2 YNFKEQ. This CDR3 is built from 16 residues. The DNA for the CDR3 is TGTGCCAGCAGCCAAGCGGGAGTCCGAGATAATTCACCCCTCCACTTT. Residues: CASSQAGVRDNSPLHF.

The chain employs TRBV7-3 and TRBJ2-3; TRBD1 is a possible D gene (5 bases). CDR3 length: 15 residues. The germline V gene encodes CDR1 SGHTA and CDR2 FQGTGA. Trimming shortened V by 2 bases and J by 0 bases, and 9 bases separated the two germline ends. The CDR3 here is CASSLWGASTDTQYF. The DNA for the CDR3 is TGTGCCAGCAGCTTATGGGGCGCTAGCACAGATACGCAGTATTTT.

The V gene is TRBV6-6, the J gene TRBJ1-5; D gene uncertain. CDR1 is MNHNY and CDR2 is SVGAGI in the germline V gene (reference sequence). V dropped 7 bases and J dropped 2 bases, with 12 bases sitting between them. This CDR3 contains 14 residues. CDR3 in amino acids: CASNTAMGNQPQHF. The CDR3 DNA follows: TGTGCCAGCAACACAGCTATGGGCAATCAGCCCCAGCATTTT.

This clonotype appeared a few times. The rearrangement links TRBV12-3 or TRBV12-4 to TRBJ2-5; 8 bases agree with TRBD2. This CDR3 has 12 residues. The V segment lost 7 bases and the J segment 4 bases; nucleotides outside the gene matches: 2. The CDR3 DNA reads as TGTGCCAGCAAGGCGGGAGGAGAGACCCAGTACTTC. This encodes CASKAGGETQYF.

V is TRBV7-8 and J is TRBJ2-7, with D unresolved. V dropped 2 bases and J dropped 3 bases, with 17 bases sitting between them. Germline values: CDR1 SGHVS, CDR2 FQNEAQ. The CDR3 sequence is 16 residues long. CDR3 region: CASSLSAASGVYEQYF. CDR3 sequence (DNA): TGTGCCAGCAGCTTATCGGCGGCGAGTGGAGTCTACGAGCAGTACTTC.

The chain combines TRBV29-1 with TRBJ2-1, with TRBD1 matching 9 bases. Germline lookup yields CDR1 SQVTM and CDR2 ANQGSEA. This CDR3 is 12 amino acids long. V lost 6 bases, J lost 7 bases, and 4 bases stayed unmatched. The CDR3 spells CSVDRGGNEQFF. DNA of the CDR3: TGCAGCGTGGACAGGGGAGGAAATGAGCAGTTCTTC.

CDR3 protein: CASSPRGGFPDSGRNIQYF. The CDR3 DNA reads TGCGCCAGCAGCCCTAGAGGGGGATTTCCGGATAGCGGGAGGAACATTCAGTACTTC. The chain couples TRBV5-1 to TRBJ2-4; 10 bases are a match to TRBD2. J gave up 7 bases and V 4 bases, and 20 bases lay outside the gene matches. Germline values: CDR1 SGHRS, CDR2 YFSETQ. The CDR3 sequence is 19 residues long.

The chain employs TRBV10-3 and TRBJ2-3, with D possibly TRBD2 on 5 matching bases. The CDR3 contains 15 residues. Germline CDR1 ENHRY, CDR2 SYGVKD. The germline V and J ends were trimmed by 4 bases and 0 bases, with 11 bases remaining between them. In DNA, the CDR3 is TGTGCCATCAGTGTGGGCAGGACTAGCACAGATACGCAGTATTTT. Its translation: CAISVGRTSTDTQYF.

This rearrangement joins TRBV7-9 to TRBJ1-2; D not certain. Germline V gene lookup returns CDR1 SEHNR and CDR2 FQNEAQ (reference sequence). The CDR3 runs to 12 residues. Trimming pared 0 bases from V and 5 bases from J, leaving 4 bases between. The CDR3 protein is CASSLAEYGYTF. DNA of the CDR3: TGTGCCAGCAGCTTAGCCGAGTATGGCTACACCTTC.

The chain employs TRBV5-1 and TRBJ2-5; weak D call: TRBD2 (6 bases). Germline V gene sequence: CDR1 SGHRS, CDR2 YFSETQ. Trimming shortened V by 3 bases and J by 5 bases, and 14 bases separated the two germline ends. CDR3 length equals 14 residues. For the CDR3, the DNA is TGCGCCAGCAGCTGGGTGGCTAGCGACGAGACCCAGTACTTC. This sequence encodes CASSWVASDETQYF.

J is TRBJ1-1 and V is TRBV7-6, with D unresolved. V gave up 1 base and J gave up 0 bases, with 9 bases separating them. CDR3 length: 15 amino acids. The germline CDR1 and CDR2 sequences are SGHVS and FNYEAQ. CDR3 sequence (DNA): TGTGCCAGCAGCTTAGGGGCAGGTATGAACACTGAAGCTTTCTTT. It specifies CASSLGAGMNTEAFF. Full variable domain (rest looked up from reference TRBV7-6 and TRBJ1-1): GAGVSQSPRYKVTKRGQDVALRCDPISGHVSLYWYRQALGQGPEFLTYFNYEAQQDKSGLPNDRFSAERPEGSISTLTIQRTEQRDSAMYRCASSLGAGMNTEAFFGQGTRLTVV.

This chain uses TRBV6-5 with TRBJ2-4; 7 nucleotides align to TRBD1. J gave up 4 bases and V 2 bases, and 14 bases lay outside the gene matches. The CDR3 covers 18 residues. Germline V gene sequence: CDR1 MNHEY, CDR2 SVGAGI. This chain's CDR3 is CASSYRGPRTSPKNIQYF. CDR3 coding DNA: TGTGCCAGCAGTTACAGGGGGCCCAGAACAAGCCCGAAAAACATTCAGTACTTC.